One and the same sample provided the 23 T cell receptor beta chains below, sequenced in a study of radiotherapy plus CTLA-4 blockade in lung cancer. Sequencing used immunoSEQ multiplex PCR; TCRdb keeps in-frame clones, though not all of them. The sample includes over 60,000 clones, around 90% of them seen just once. The material sequenced was peripheral blood, taken from a patient treated with radiotherapy plus ipilimumab. These receptors were obtained from a human donor with non-small cell lung cancer who had stable disease on radiotherapy plus ipilimumab.

The chain uses TRBV27 and TRBJ2-3; no definite D call. Germline CDR1 is MNHEY and CDR2 is SMNVEV (reference sequence). The CDR3 runs to 16 residues. Trimming took 0 bases from V and 0 from J, leaving 10 bases between them. The CDR3 here is CASSLSGGVSTDTQYF. The CDR3 DNA sequence: TGTGCCAGCAGTTTATCTGGCGGAGTGAGCACAGATACGCAGTATTTT.

The V and J genes are TRBV27 and TRBJ2-3, with TRBD2 matching over 9 bases. The CDR3 length is 15 residues. V lost 6 bases, J lost 7 bases, and 11 bases stayed unmatched. From germline, CDR1 is MNHEY and CDR2 SMNVEV (reference sequence). CDR3 amino acids: CASRTTSGTTYTQYF. CDR3 nucleotide sequence: TGTGCCAGCAGAACGACTAGCGGCACGACGTATACGCAGTATTTT.

The rearrangement links TRBV19 to TRBJ2-1; D remains unclear. The CDR3 is made up of 12 amino acids. Germline assignment: CDR1 LNHDA and CDR2 SQIVND (reference sequence). V shed 1 base and J shed 7 bases, with 5 bases lying between them. The CDR3 DNA reads TGTGCCAGTAGTATAGGGGTGAATGAGCAGTTCTTC. Protein product: CASSIGVNEQFF.

This clone was seen only a few times. The chain has TRBV5-1 and TRBJ2-3; 8 positions agree with TRBD2. The germline CDR1 and CDR2 sequences are SGHRS and YFSETQ. This CDR3 spans 15 amino acids. Trimming cost V 5 bases and J 0 bases; bases outside gene matches: 5. The CDR3 nucleotides are TGCGCCAGCAGGTTGCCTAGCGGGAGCACAGATACGCAGTATTTT. Encoded protein: CASRLPSGSTDTQYF.

The rearrangement joins TRBV28 to TRBJ1-1; TRBD1 might be the D (6 bases). Trimming pared 5 bases from V and 0 bases from J, leaving 13 bases between. The CDR3 covers 15 residues. In germline, CDR1 is MDHEN, CDR2 SYDVKM. The CDR3: CASSRPDSLNTEAFF. As DNA, the CDR3 is TGTGCCAGCAGTAGGCCGGACAGCTTGAACACTGAAGCTTTCTTT.

J is TRBJ2-7 and V is TRBV6-1; D tentatively reads TRBD1 or TRBD2 (7 bases each). Germline V gene data show CDR1 as MNHNS and CDR2 as SASEGT. This CDR3 has 15 amino acids. V was shortened by 5 bases and J by 6 bases, with 20 bases between the two germline ends. CDR3 sequence: CASSSRQGGSSEQYF. The CDR3 DNA follows: TGTGCCAGCAGTTCGCGACAGGGAGGGTCTTCCGAGCAGTACTTC.

This chain's CDR3 is CASSLDTGRHEQYF. The CDR3 DNA follows: TGTGCCAGCAGCTTAGATACCGGACGGCACGAGCAGTACTTC. This rearrangement joins TRBV11-2 to TRBJ2-7, with D uncertain. Trimming pared 0 bases from V and 5 bases from J, leaving 11 bases between. Germline V gene sequence: CDR1 SGHAT, CDR2 FQNNGV. This CDR3 has 14 amino acids.

This clone was seen a single time. The chain carries TRBV6-1 and TRBJ1-2, with TRBD1 identical over 7 bases. V shed 6 bases and J 5 bases; nucleotides not matched to a gene: 3. Germline CDR1 is MNHNS and CDR2 is SASEGT. The CDR3 consists of 12 residues. The CDR3 reads CASRTGSYGYTF. The CDR3, as DNA: TGTGCCAGCAGGACAGGGTCTTATGGCTACACCTTC.

The chain has TRBV10-3 and TRBJ2-2; 10 nucleotides match TRBD2. J was trimmed by 2 bases and V by 8 bases; bases with no gene match: 8. CDR1 ENHRY and CDR2 SYGVKD come from the germline V gene. There are 16 residues in the CDR3. Here the CDR3 reads CAIRPGLAINTGELFF. The CDR3 nucleotides are TGTGCCATCCGGCCGGGACTAGCGATAAACACCGGGGAGCTGTTTTTT.

This clone was seen only a few times. DNA of the CDR3: TGTGCCAGCAGTGACAGTGAATTTCACTCCTACAATGAGCAGTTCTTC. As protein: CASSDSEFHSYNEQFF. This chain links TRBV6-4 with TRBJ2-1; no clear D. V gave up 2 bases and J gave up 0 bases, with 11 bases separating them. Germline V gives CDR1 MRHNA, CDR2 SNTAGT. The CDR3 is 16 amino acids.

V usage is TRBV30 and J usage is TRBJ2-2; weak D call: TRBD1 (5 bases). The V end was cut by 3 bases, the J end by 0 bases, with 17 bases between. Germline lookup yields CDR1 GTSNPN and CDR2 SVGIG (reference sequence). The CDR3 runs to 17 residues. CDR3 DNA sequence: TGTGCCTGGAGCGTGGGGCTTCGGACGGCGAACACCGGGGAGCTGTTTTTT. Translating it yields CAWSVGLRTANTGELFF.

The chain uses TRBV5-1 and TRBJ1-4; D gene unclear. This CDR3 comprises 16 residues. Between the trimmed V and J ends, which lost 0 bases and 3 bases, there was a span of 12 bases. Per the germline V gene, CDR1 is SGHRS and CDR2 is YFSETQ. CDR3 sequence (DNA): TGCGCCAGCAGCTTGGCCCACGGCGGAGCTAATGAAAAACTGTTTTTT. This codes for CASSLAHGGANEKLFF. The entire variable domain, with the rest obtained from reference TRBV5-1 and TRBJ1-4, is as follows: KAGVTQTPRYLIKTRGQQVTLSCSPISGHRSVSWYQQTPGQGLQFLFEYFSETQRNKGNFPGRFSGRQFSNSRSEMNVSTLELGDSALYLCASSLAHGGANEKLFFGSGTQLSVL.

This clone appeared a few times. The genes are TRBV7-2 and TRBJ1-3; D may be TRBD1 (6 bases). The CDR3 runs to 14 residues. Germline V gene data show CDR1 as SGHTA and CDR2 as FQGNSA. V was shortened by 5 bases and J by 2 bases, with 10 bases between the two germline ends. Here the CDR3 DNA reads TGTGCCAGCAGCGCCGGGACAACTGGAAACACCATATATTTT. Amino acid sequence: CASSAGTTGNTIYF.

V usage is TRBV7-9 and J usage is TRBJ2-7; tentative D call: TRBD2 (6 bases). CDR1 is SEHNR, CDR2 FQNEAQ, per germline (reference sequence). V lost 6 bases to trimming and J lost 3 bases, with 21 bases between them. The CDR3 extends over 16 amino acids. In DNA, the CDR3 is TGTGCCAGCAGTGTTAGCGGAACAAGAACAAGCTACGAGCAGTACTTC. It specifies CASSVSGTRTSYEQYF.

This chain uses TRBV7-8 with TRBJ2-2, with 10 bases identical to TRBD2. Germline V gives CDR1 SGHVS, CDR2 FQNEAQ. V shed 7 bases, J shed 6 bases, and the junction held 8 bases outside the gene matches. The CDR3 has 15 residues. The CDR3 DNA reads as TGTGCCAGCACCCAAGCGGGGGGGAAGTCCGGGGAGCTGTTTTTT. It codes for CASTQAGGKSGELFF.

The CDR3 is CAWSQQGYEQYF. The CDR3, as DNA: TGTGCCTGGAGCCAACAGGGGTACGAGCAGTACTTC. The rearrangement links TRBV30 to TRBJ2-7; TRBD1 aligns across 7 bases. With V trimmed by 3 bases and J by 4 bases, 3 bases remained unmatched. This CDR3 region has 12 residues. Germline V gene lookup returns CDR1 GTSNPN and CDR2 SVGIG (reference sequence).

The chain carries TRBV28 and TRBJ1-1, with TRBD1 as a possible D gene (6 bases). The V end was cut by 6 bases, the J end by 1 base, with 18 bases between. This CDR3 contains 16 residues. Germline CDR1 reads MDHEN; CDR2 reads SYDVKM. The CDR3 sequence: CASSILIRDTNTEAFF. CDR3 DNA: TGTGCCAGCAGCATTCTCATCCGGGACACGAACACTGAAGCTTTCTTT.

CDR3 sequence: CASSQVAIATYNEQFF. In DNA form, the CDR3 reads TGTGCCAGCAGCCAAGTTGCGATAGCGACCTACAATGAGCAGTTCTTC. The chain couples TRBV14 to TRBJ2-1; maybe TRBD2 (5 bases). Germline assignment: CDR1 SGHDN and CDR2 FVKESK. The CDR3 extends over 16 amino acids. Trimming removed 1 base from V and 2 bases from J, with 12 bases in between.

The V gene is TRBV5-4, the J gene TRBJ2-4; D could derive from TRBD1 or TRBD2 (6 bases each). This CDR3 is 16 amino acids long. Trimming cost V 1 base and J 1 base, with 12 bases left between them. Germline V CDR1 and CDR2: SGHNT, YYREEE (reference sequence). The CDR3 protein is CASSLIGGGAKNIQYF. The CDR3 DNA is TGTGCCAGCAGCTTGATCGGAGGGGGGGCCAAAAACATTCAGTACTTC.

Concerning this clone itself: This same CDR3 is encoded by further DNA sequences in the sample. The V call is TRBV18, the J call TRBJ1-1, with 9 bases aligning to TRBD1. The CDR3 runs 15 residues. The V segment lost 3 bases and the J segment 4 bases; nucleotides outside the gene matches: 6. CDR1 KGHSH and CDR2 LQKENI come from the germline V gene. DNA for the CDR3: TGTGCCAGCTCACCCATGACAGGGGGAAGCACTGAAGCTTTCTTT. Translated, it gives CASSPMTGGSTEAFF.

The chain employs TRBV7-3 and TRBJ2-7; D is uncertain. This CDR3 contains 15 residues. Germline V gives CDR1 SGHTA, CDR2 FQGTGA. The V gene lost 0 bases and the J gene lost 6 bases, with 15 bases spanning the gap. CDR3: CASSLTPGKSPEQYF. The CDR3 region has the DNA TGTGCCAGCAGCTTAACCCCCGGAAAATCCCCCGAGCAGTACTTC.

J is TRBJ2-2 and V is TRBV5-1; 15 bases align to TRBD2. Germline V gene sequence: CDR1 SGHRS, CDR2 YFSETQ. V trimming: 0 bases; J trimming: 4 bases; junction bases outside the gene matches: 1. CDR3 length: 17 residues. DNA for the CDR3: TGCGCCAGCAGCTTGGCGGGACTAGCGGGGGGCACCGGGGAGCTGTTTTTT. Its translation: CASSLAGLAGGTGELFF.

The chain joins TRBV7-6 to TRBJ1-1; D is unclear. Germline V gene data show CDR1 as SGHVS and CDR2 as FNYEAQ. The V end was cut by 5 bases, the J end by 10 bases, with 14 bases between. The CDR3 contains 12 residues. The CDR3 DNA sequence: TGTGCCAGCAGCCCCGGGCCCCGGGCAGCTTTCTTT. Translated: CASSPGPRAAFF.